This T cell receptor beta chain was recovered during a study of Ad26.COV2.S vaccination and SARS-CoV-2 variants. Clones were sequenced by immunoSEQ multiplex PCR, and TCRdb holds only the in-frame ones, with some missing. There are about 350,000 clones in the sample; about 91% occur only once, and roughly 3.9% lies in the top ten. Overall study findings and caveats: Using TCR breadth and depth analyses may have led to underestimated total T cell responses. Substantial response breadth was reportedly seen for spike-specific CD8+ and CD4+ T cells after vaccination.

Concerning this clone: Its antigen is still unknown.

Source: peripheral blood, taken after recovery from COVID-19. The clonotype originates from a human donor who had recovered from COVID-19.

The chain's CDR3 is CAISPESLGQPQHF. In DNA, the CDR3 is TGTGCCATCAGCCCCGAGTCTTTGGGCCAGCCCCAGCATTTT. The chain recombines TRBV10-3 with TRBJ1-5, with no clear D. The V gene's germline CDR1 is ENHRY and CDR2 SYGVKD. The length of the CDR3 is 14 residues. Trimming pared 6 bases from V and 7 bases from J, leaving 16 bases between.